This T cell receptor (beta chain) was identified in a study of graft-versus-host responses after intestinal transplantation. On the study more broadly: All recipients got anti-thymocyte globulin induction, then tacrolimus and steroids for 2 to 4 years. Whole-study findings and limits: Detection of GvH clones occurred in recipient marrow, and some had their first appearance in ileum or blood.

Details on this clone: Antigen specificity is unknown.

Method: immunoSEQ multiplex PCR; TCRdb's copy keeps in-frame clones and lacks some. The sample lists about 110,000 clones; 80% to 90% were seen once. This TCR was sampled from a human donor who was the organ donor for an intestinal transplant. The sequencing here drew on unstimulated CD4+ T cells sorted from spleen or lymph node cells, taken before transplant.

The CDR3 here is CASSFSSASVDEQFF. The CDR3 DNA reads TGCGCCAGCAGCTTTTCTAGCGCAAGCGTCGATGAGCAGTTCTTC. The gene calls are TRBV5-1 and TRBJ2-1; possible D gene TRBD2, 6 bases. The CDR3 has 15 residues. The V gene lost 2 bases and the J gene lost 8 bases, with 17 bases spanning the gap. CDR1 is SGHRS, CDR2 YFSETQ, per germline.